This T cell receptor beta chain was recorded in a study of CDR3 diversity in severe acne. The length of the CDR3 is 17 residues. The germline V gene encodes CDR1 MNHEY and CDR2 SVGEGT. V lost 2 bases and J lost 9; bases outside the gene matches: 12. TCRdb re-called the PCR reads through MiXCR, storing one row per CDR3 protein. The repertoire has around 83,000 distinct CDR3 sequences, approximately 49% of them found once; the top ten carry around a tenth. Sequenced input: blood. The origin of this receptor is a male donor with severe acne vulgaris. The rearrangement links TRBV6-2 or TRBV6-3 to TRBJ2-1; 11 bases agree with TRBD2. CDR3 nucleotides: TGTGCCAGCAGTTACCCTACTAGCGGGAGATGGTCGGGTGAGCAGTTCTTC. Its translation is CASSYPTSGRWSGEQFF.